The present T cell receptor (beta chain) was sequenced within a study of control samples from healthy donors and cancer patients. The CDR3 sequence is 12 residues long. Germline V gene lookup returns CDR1 SNHLY and CDR2 FYNNEI. Regarding this clone: Its ends do not fully match the called genes, so a read error is possible.

The table came from immunoSEQ multiplex PCR; TCRdb's copy has only in-frame clones and leaves some out. Here the sample spans more than 100,000 clones, nearly 90% being singletons. The chain is built from TRBV2 and TRBJ2-7; 8 nucleotides align to TRBD1. The sample comprised PBMCs. This receptor was taken from a man in his forties or fifties with head and neck cancer. The CDR3 region has the DNA TGTGCCGGCAGGGGGCCAACCTACGAGCAGTACTTC. Residues: CAGRGPTYEQYF. Supplemented by reference TRBV2 and TRBJ2-7, the full variable domain reads EPEVTQTPSHQVTQMGQEVILRCVPISNHLYFYWYRQILGQKVEFLVSFYNNEISEKSEIFDDQFSVERPDGSNFTLKIRSTKLEDSAMYFCAGRGPTYEQYFGPGTRLTVT.